This TCR beta chain was captured by sequencing in a study of blood T cell repertoires in COVID-19. About the research overall: Spain, Italy and the United States supplied samples that represented acute and convalescent COVID-19.

There are 15 residues in the CDR3. J gave up 7 bases and V 1 base, and 1 base lay outside the gene matches. The germline V gene has CDR1 MNHNS and CDR2 SASEGT. In the original analysis: Scientists estimated how many nucleated cells there were by amplifying reference gene primers. Only in-frame clones appear in the TCRdb table, and some are missing; sequencing was by immunoSEQ multiplex PCR. The D gene and trimming were derived from the DNA, and the V and J assignments and clone size from that table. The data show fewer than 200,000 clones, around 74% seen once. This sequence was found in an older woman with COVID-19, enrolled during active disease. The sequenced material came from peripheral blood. This chain uses TRBV6-1 with TRBJ1-6; 10 nucleotides line up with TRBD1. The CDR3 DNA sequence: TGTGCCAGCAGTGAAGTGGACAGGGGGAATTCACCCCTCCACTTT. This codes for CASSEVDRGNSPLHF.